The present T cell receptor (beta chain) was sequenced within a study of control samples from healthy donors and cancer patients. CDR1 SQVTM and CDR2 ANQGSEA come from the germline V gene. V shed 4 bases and J 1 base; nucleotides not matched to a gene: 0. The CDR3 runs 12 residues. The protocol was immunoSEQ multiplex PCR, while the TCRdb copy is restricted to in-frame clones and leaves out a portion. The sample records some 56,000 clones, roughly 94% being singletons. The chain joins TRBV29-1 to TRBJ2-5; 7 bases fit TRBD2. This TCR was recovered from a young man in good health. Material for sequencing was blood. DNA of the CDR3: TGCAGCGTTGGGGGGGGCCAAGAGACCCAGTACTTC. This gives the protein CSVGGGQETQYF.